This TCR beta chain was retrieved from a study of T cell repertoires in cytomegalovirus infection. Study-level background: In public TCR beta signatures, there were indications of both CMV infection and matching HLA type. Regarding the study as a whole: Ex vivo responses were dominated by HLA-C-restricted CMV-specific TCR beta clonotypes. Cumulative public TCR beta family frequency identified carriers of CMV plus the relevant HLA.

Each CDR3 protein is one row after TCRdb ran MiXCR on the reads. In the table there are roughly 920,000 distinct CDR3 sequences, approximately 31% of which are singletons. Trimming shortened V by 3 bases and J by 4 bases, and 11 bases separated the two germline ends. The CDR3 totals 14 residues. The sample holds a few counts of this clonotype. The antigen remains undetermined. The chain links TRBV12-3 or TRBV12-4 to TRBJ2-3, with a possible D match to TRBD2 (5 bases). Here the sequenced sample was cultured CD8+ T cells from PBMCs, taken from culture after CMV antigen stimulation. This sequence was found in a human donor in good health (CMV status not recorded). Some clones in this sample may be carry-over from other donors' samples. The CDR3 bases are TGTGCCAGCAGTTTTAGGCGGGCCCCAGATACGCAGTATTTT. Translation: CASSFRRAPDTQYF.